Sequencing of this T cell receptor (beta chain) was carried out in a study of T cell responses to AZD1222 COVID-19 vaccine. Profiled with immunoSEQ multiplex PCR; TCRdb holds only in-frame clones, not every one. The sample shows tens of thousands of clones, roughly 87% of them seen only once. Points from the study as a whole: Spike-wide coverage was observed for vaccine-associated CD4 TCRs, with dominant responses at 160-218 and 743-854.

This clone came up a few times. Its cognate antigen is unknown. Germline-derived CDR1 and CDR2 are SGHTA and FQGNSA. The V gene end was trimmed by 5 bases and the J gene end by 0 bases; junction bases not matched to a gene: 12. The CDR3 has 17 amino acids. The V call is TRBV7-2, the J call TRBJ1-2; 7 positions agree with TRBD1. The clonotype comes from an adult in good health. The specimen comprised peripheral blood, sampled on day 0 of MenACWY control vaccination. CDR3 region: CASSPGTARLANYGYTF. As DNA, the CDR3 is TGTGCCAGCAGCCCCGGGACAGCCCGATTAGCTAACTATGGCTACACCTTC.